The rows below give T cell receptor beta chains drawn from one sample of a study of T-cell memory formation after mild COVID-19. TCRdb passed the 5' RACE reads through MiXCR, listing each CDR3 protein once. The sample lists roughly 51,000 distinct CDR3 sequences, 5.5% to 7.5% occurring once. Sequencing was carried out using PBMCs or a T cell subset sorted from them (not recorded which). These receptors originate from a man aged 18 to 29 who had mild COVID-19 (a few samples of this study predate the infection). Cell type and time point are not known. Each CDR3 is given with its conserved first and last residue. Each record gives: V gene, D gene, J gene, clone size, CDR3 DNA, CDR3 protein. D genes are given only for firm matches. Not all rows give a size; the values are once, few, many and, for expanded clones, a class.

v_gene: TRBV7-2; d_gene: NA; j_gene: TRBJ1-2; abundance: few; CDR3nt: TGTGCCAGCAGCTTAGGGCAGGGACTTAACTATGGCTACACCTTC; CDR3aa: CASSLGQGLNYGYTF
v_gene: TRBV4-1; d_gene: NA; j_gene: TRBJ2-3; abundance: few; CDR3nt: TGCGCCAGCAGCCACTTGGAAGGCGGCACAGATACGCAGTATTTT; CDR3aa: CASSHLEGGTDTQYF
v_gene: TRBV12-3/TRBV12-4; d_gene: TRBD1; j_gene: TRBJ2-1; abundance: NA; CDR3nt: TGTGCCAGCAGCCCCTCTAGACAGGGCGGCGAGTACAATGAGCAGTTCTTC; CDR3aa: CASSPSRQGGEYNEQFF
v_gene: TRBV18; d_gene: TRBD1; j_gene: TRBJ1-1; abundance: few; CDR3nt: TGTGCCAGCTCCGGGACAGGGGTGAACACTGAAGCTTTCTTT; CDR3aa: CASSGTGVNTEAFF
v_gene: TRBV20-1; d_gene: NA; j_gene: TRBJ1-1; abundance: NA; CDR3nt: TGCAGTGCTCCAGGTGCCACTGAAGCTTTCTTT; CDR3aa: CSAPGATEAFF
v_gene: TRBV20-1; d_gene: NA; j_gene: TRBJ2-3; abundance: few; CDR3nt: TGCAGTGCTAGAGTTGGTGATACGCAGTATTTT; CDR3aa: CSARVGDTQYF
v_gene: TRBV7-9; d_gene: NA; j_gene: TRBJ1-6; abundance: few; CDR3nt: TGTGCCAGCAGCTCACTCAAATTCCAGGGTATTAATTCACCCCTCCACTTT; CDR3aa: CASSSLKFQGINSPLHF
v_gene: TRBV7-6; d_gene: NA; j_gene: TRBJ2-5; abundance: few; CDR3nt: TGTGCCAGCAGCTTAACTTGGGGGAACCAAGAGACCCAGTACTTC; CDR3aa: CASSLTWGNQETQYF
v_gene: TRBV7-9; d_gene: TRBD1; j_gene: TRBJ2-3; abundance: many; CDR3nt: TGTGCCAGCGGAGCAGGGGGCTGGGTATTGGCCACAGATACGCAGTATTTT; CDR3aa: CASGAGGWVLATDTQYF
v_gene: TRBV29-1; d_gene: NA; j_gene: TRBJ1-3; abundance: few; CDR3nt: TGCAGCGCCATTCTAGGGATGGGAGGAAACACCATATATTTT; CDR3aa: CSAILGMGGNTIYF
v_gene: TRBV7-2; d_gene: TRBD1; j_gene: TRBJ1-5; abundance: few; CDR3nt: TGTGCCAGCAGCCTCGAGGGGGCGAGGCGGCCCCAGCATTTT; CDR3aa: CASSLEGARRPQHF
v_gene: TRBV7-2; d_gene: NA; j_gene: TRBJ2-5; abundance: NA; CDR3nt: TGTGCCAGCAGCTTAGCGGGGGCCTCTTACGAGACCCAGTACTTC; CDR3aa: CASSLAGASYETQYF
v_gene: TRBV7-2; d_gene: NA; j_gene: TRBJ2-3; abundance: few; CDR3nt: TGTGCCAGCAGCCGGGGGCACAACACAGATACGCAGTATTTT; CDR3aa: CASSRGHNTDTQYF
v_gene: TRBV28; d_gene: NA; j_gene: TRBJ1-4; abundance: medium-sized; CDR3nt: TGTGCCAGCAGTTCTCCGGGGATGGGGGCGAATGAAAAACTGTTTTTT; CDR3aa: CASSSPGMGANEKLFF
v_gene: TRBV7-2; d_gene: NA; j_gene: TRBJ1-2; abundance: few; CDR3nt: TGTGCCAGCAGCTTAGAGGGGGGGAAGGGCTATGGCTACACCTTC; CDR3aa: CASSLEGGKGYGYTF
v_gene: TRBV4-3; d_gene: NA; j_gene: TRBJ2-1; abundance: few; CDR3nt: TGCGCCAGCAGCGCGCGTTCTAGCGTGAGGAATGAGCAGTTCTTC; CDR3aa: CASSARSSVRNEQFF
v_gene: TRBV10-2; d_gene: TRBD2; j_gene: TRBJ2-7; abundance: few; CDR3nt: TGCGCCAGCGCCAGACTAGCGGGCTACGAGCAGTACTTC; CDR3aa: CASARLAGYEQYF
v_gene: TRBV7-7; d_gene: TRBD1; j_gene: TRBJ2-7; abundance: many; CDR3nt: TGTGCCAGCAGTCAGACAGGGGGCGCGACCAGCGAGCAGTACTTC; CDR3aa: CASSQTGGATSEQYF
v_gene: TRBV12-3/TRBV12-4; d_gene: TRBD1; j_gene: TRBJ1-5; abundance: NA; CDR3nt: TGTGCCAGCAGTTTGGCTGAGGGGGCAGTTCAGCCCAAGCATTTT; CDR3aa: CASSLAEGAVQPKHF
v_gene: TRBV7-2; d_gene: NA; j_gene: TRBJ2-7; abundance: NA; CDR3nt: TGTGCCAGCAGCTTAAACGGGAAGAACTACGAGCAGTACTTC; CDR3aa: CASSLNGKNYEQYF
v_gene: TRBV21-1; d_gene: NA; j_gene: TRBJ1-5; abundance: few; CDR3nt: TGTGCCAGCAGCAAAGTAGCGGGACAGGGAGGAAACCAGCCCCAGCATTTT; CDR3aa: CASSKVAGQGGNQPQHF
v_gene: TRBV5-1; d_gene: TRBD2; j_gene: TRBJ2-2; abundance: many; CDR3nt: TGCGCCAGCGGCCTCGGGGGGGCGTACACCGGGGAGCTGTTTTTT; CDR3aa: CASGLGGAYTGELFF
v_gene: TRBV5-1; d_gene: NA; j_gene: TRBJ1-1; abundance: few; CDR3nt: TGCGCCAGCAGCTTGGAGGGTGTCGCTGAAGCTTTCTTT; CDR3aa: CASSLEGVAEAFF
v_gene: TRBV4-2; d_gene: NA; j_gene: TRBJ2-5; abundance: many; CDR3nt: TGTGCCAGCAGCCCCCCGGTCTCCCCAGAGACCCAGTACTTC; CDR3aa: CASSPPVSPETQYF
v_gene: TRBV7-9; d_gene: NA; j_gene: TRBJ2-5; abundance: many; CDR3nt: TGTGCCAGCGAGGGCAGGTCAGAGACCCAGTACTTC; CDR3aa: CASEGRSETQYF
v_gene: TRBV24-1; d_gene: NA; j_gene: TRBJ2-3; abundance: NA; CDR3nt: TGTGCCACCAGTGATCCCCTAGCAGATACGCAGTATTTT; CDR3aa: CATSDPLADTQYF
v_gene: TRBV10-3; d_gene: TRBD1; j_gene: TRBJ2-3; abundance: few; CDR3nt: TGTGCCATCGGAACAGGGGATTTAGATACGCAGTATTTT; CDR3aa: CAIGTGDLDTQYF
v_gene: TRBV7-2; d_gene: NA; j_gene: TRBJ2-5; abundance: many; CDR3nt: TGTGCCAGCAGCTTACCGCTACAAGAGACCCAGTACTTC; CDR3aa: CASSLPLQETQYF
v_gene: TRBV6-1; d_gene: TRBD1; j_gene: TRBJ2-5; abundance: many; CDR3nt: TGTGCCAGCAGCCGGACAGGGACACAAGAGACCCAGTACTTC; CDR3aa: CASSRTGTQETQYF
v_gene: TRBV20-1; d_gene: NA; j_gene: TRBJ2-2; abundance: many; CDR3nt: TGCAGTGCTAGGACAGGGAGGGGATCGAACACCGGGGAGCTGTTTTTT; CDR3aa: CSARTGRGSNTGELFF
v_gene: TRBV6-5; d_gene: NA; j_gene: TRBJ1-1; abundance: NA; CDR3nt: TGTGCCAGCAGTTACCGGGATTGGGGGGGGACTGAAGCTTTCTTT; CDR3aa: CASSYRDWGGTEAFF
v_gene: TRBV7-2; d_gene: NA; j_gene: TRBJ2-7; abundance: many; CDR3nt: TGTGCCAGCAAGGGTGGAGCCTACGAGCAGTACTTC; CDR3aa: CASKGGAYEQYF
v_gene: TRBV24-1; d_gene: TRBD1; j_gene: TRBJ1-2; abundance: NA; CDR3nt: TGTGCCACCAGTGATTCCCAGACCACCAGGGGGCCGTCCTATGGCTACACCTTC; CDR3aa: CATSDSQTTRGPSYGYTF
v_gene: TRBV10-3; d_gene: NA; j_gene: TRBJ1-5; abundance: few; CDR3nt: TGTGCCATCAAGAGAGGGGCCGGGCAACAGCCCCAGCATTTT; CDR3aa: CAIKRGAGQQPQHF
v_gene: TRBV12-3/TRBV12-4; d_gene: TRBD1; j_gene: TRBJ1-2; abundance: few; CDR3nt: TGTGCCAGCAGCTCGACAGGGGACAGTTATGGCTACACCTTC; CDR3aa: CASSSTGDSYGYTF
v_gene: TRBV7-2; d_gene: NA; j_gene: TRBJ2-3; abundance: many; CDR3nt: TGTGCCAGCAGCTGGGGAAGCGTCACAGATACGCAGTATTTT; CDR3aa: CASSWGSVTDTQYF
v_gene: TRBV13; d_gene: TRBD2; j_gene: TRBJ2-3; abundance: NA; CDR3nt: TGTGCCAGCAGCGTCATCCTAGCGGGGGCGGGAGATACGCAGTATTTT; CDR3aa: CASSVILAGAGDTQYF
v_gene: TRBV12-3/TRBV12-4; d_gene: TRBD1; j_gene: TRBJ2-1; abundance: NA; CDR3nt: TGTGCCAGCAGTCCCCGGGACAGGGGCGGCAATGAGCAGTTCTTC; CDR3aa: CASSPRDRGGNEQFF
v_gene: TRBV4-3; d_gene: TRBD2; j_gene: TRBJ2-5; abundance: few; CDR3nt: TGCGCCAGCAGCCAACTAGCGGGGGGGCCGGGGGAGACCCAGTACTTC; CDR3aa: CASSQLAGGPGETQYF
v_gene: TRBV7-2; d_gene: NA; j_gene: TRBJ1-1; abundance: many; CDR3nt: TGTGCCAGCAGCTTCGCAGGGACCACTGAAGCTTTCTTT; CDR3aa: CASSFAGTTEAFF
v_gene: TRBV5-1; d_gene: NA; j_gene: TRBJ2-7; abundance: once; CDR3nt: TGCGCCAGAAGCTTGGCACGGGAGCAGTACTTC; CDR3aa: CARSLAREQYF
v_gene: TRBV6-5; d_gene: NA; j_gene: TRBJ2-4; abundance: few; CDR3nt: TGTGCCAGCAGTTACGGGCTAGCCAAAAACATTCAGTACTTC; CDR3aa: CASSYGLAKNIQYF
v_gene: TRBV5-1; d_gene: NA; j_gene: TRBJ2-1; abundance: few; CDR3nt: TGCGCCAGCAGCTTCGGAAATTACAATGAGCAGTTCTTC; CDR3aa: CASSFGNYNEQFF
v_gene: TRBV5-1; d_gene: TRBD1; j_gene: TRBJ1-1; abundance: many; CDR3nt: TGCGCCAGCAGCGTGGACAGGGGCGACACTGAAGCTTTCTTT; CDR3aa: CASSVDRGDTEAFF
v_gene: TRBV5-1; d_gene: NA; j_gene: TRBJ2-5; abundance: few; CDR3nt: TGCGCCAGCAGCTCGGACTTTATGATCGTCCAGTACTTC; CDR3aa: CASSSDFMIVQYF
v_gene: TRBV7-3; d_gene: NA; j_gene: TRBJ2-3; abundance: NA; CDR3nt: TGTGCCAGCAGCCCGCCGGGGGTGGGCCCAGATACGCAGTATTTT; CDR3aa: CASSPPGVGPDTQYF
v_gene: TRBV6-5; d_gene: NA; j_gene: TRBJ2-7; abundance: NA; CDR3nt: TGTGCCAGCAGTTACCAGGGACCCCAATTCGAGCAGTACTTC; CDR3aa: CASSYQGPQFEQYF
v_gene: TRBV5-5; d_gene: NA; j_gene: TRBJ2-6; abundance: NA; CDR3nt: TGTGCCAGCACCTTGCTCTCGGGGGCCAACGTCCTGACTTTC; CDR3aa: CASTLLSGANVLTF
v_gene: TRBV7-9; d_gene: NA; j_gene: TRBJ1-1; abundance: few; CDR3nt: TGTGCCAGCAGCTCCCCCGGGACACATAACACTGAAGCTTTCTTT; CDR3aa: CASSSPGTHNTEAFF
v_gene: TRBV2; d_gene: TRBD2; j_gene: TRBJ2-2; abundance: NA; CDR3nt: TGTGCCAGCAGTGGGACTAGCGGGGCGAACACCGGGGAGCTGTTTTTT; CDR3aa: CASSGTSGANTGELFF
v_gene: TRBV12-3/TRBV12-4; d_gene: NA; j_gene: TRBJ1-1; abundance: NA; CDR3nt: TGTGCCAGCACCCCCGGCTGGGGTACTGAAGCTTTCTTT; CDR3aa: CASTPGWGTEAFF
v_gene: TRBV4-2; d_gene: NA; j_gene: TRBJ2-5; abundance: many; CDR3nt: TGTGCCAGCAGCCAAGATCCGGGACGCGGGGAAGAGACCCAGTACTTC; CDR3aa: CASSQDPGRGEETQYF
v_gene: TRBV28; d_gene: TRBD1; j_gene: TRBJ1-3; abundance: NA; CDR3nt: TGTGCCAGCAGTGACAGGGTTTTCTCTGGAAACACCATATATTTT; CDR3aa: CASSDRVFSGNTIYF
v_gene: TRBV3-1; d_gene: NA; j_gene: TRBJ1-1; abundance: few; CDR3nt: TGTGCCAGCAGCCAATGGGAGGGAAGCACTGAAGCTTTCTTT; CDR3aa: CASSQWEGSTEAFF
v_gene: TRBV15; d_gene: NA; j_gene: TRBJ2-3; abundance: NA; CDR3nt: TGTGCCACCAGCAGAGCATGGGATACGCAGTATTTT; CDR3aa: CATSRAWDTQYF